This TCR beta chain was observed in a study of blood T cells in healthy people across ages. General study points: A strong correlation between TCR beta diversity and naive T cell percentage was seen. Estimates of total diversity, which came from one million sequenced T cells, were considered to be underestimates.

In its sample, this clonotype was seen many times. Its antigen is not identified. A J-beta primer mix and a sample-barcoded 5' primer were used in a second PCR of roughly 7 to 12 cycles. Each TCR beta cDNA got a 12-nucleotide random molecular identifier. A single record per CDR3 protein comes from TCRdb applying MiXCR to the 5' RACE reads. Of around 1,700,000 distinct CDR3 sequences in the sample, 28% are singletons; the top ten hold 7.7%. Peripheral blood, 9.5 to 10 milliliters per donor, was collected. Trimming at V came to 0 bases and at J to 11 bases, leaving 12 bases not matched to a gene. CDR1 and CDR2 from the germline V gene are GTSNPN and SVGIG (reference sequence). The CDR3 is made up of 14 amino acids.

Sequenced material: blood. The sequence came from a woman aged 25 to 45 in good health. The chain combines TRBV30 with TRBJ2-5, with 7 bases fitting TRBD1. The CDR3 coding sequence is TGTGCCTGGAGTGTTGACAGGGTGTTAAGTGAGCAGTACTTC. Amino acid sequence: CAWSVDRVLSEQYF.